The entry that follows covers one T cell receptor beta chain sequence. Its antigen is unidentified. These data belong to a study of cytotoxic CD8 clonotypes in ibrutinib-treated CLL. CDR3 size: 16 residues. Frozen-stored PBMCs produced 1.5 to 2.5 micrograms of genomic DNA for TCR beta libraries. Repertoires were generated with immunoSEQ multiplex PCR, while TCRdb's copy carries only in-frame clones and drops some. The sample lists 130,000 or so clones, 70% to 80% seen once, with roughly 12% in the top ten. Points from the study as a whole: Public clonotypes were uncommon and contracted or stayed stable on treatment.

The clonotype was recovered from a human donor with chronic lymphocytic leukemia. The source material was PBMCs, sampled after 12 months of ibrutinib treatment. The chain couples TRBV21-1 to TRBJ2-7; the table's D call, TRBD2, was not checked against the DNA. TRBV21-1 is a pseudogene locus. The chain's CDR3 is CASSNQTGDLHYEQYF. As DNA, the CDR3 is TGTGCCAGCAGCAATCAGACGGGTGACTTGCACTACGAGCAGTACTTC.